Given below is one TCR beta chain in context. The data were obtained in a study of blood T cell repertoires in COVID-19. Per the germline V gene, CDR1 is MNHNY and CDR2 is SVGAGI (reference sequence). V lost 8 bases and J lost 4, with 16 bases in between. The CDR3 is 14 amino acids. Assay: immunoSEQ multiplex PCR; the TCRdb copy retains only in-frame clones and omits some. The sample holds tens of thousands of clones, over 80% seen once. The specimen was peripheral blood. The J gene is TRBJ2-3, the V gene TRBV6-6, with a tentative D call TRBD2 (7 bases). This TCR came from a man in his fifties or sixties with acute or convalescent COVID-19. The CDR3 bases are TGTGCCAGCGGGGGCGGGAGATTCTCAGATACGCAGTATTTT. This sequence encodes CASGGGRFSDTQYF.